This T cell receptor (beta chain) was sequenced for a study of shared clonotypes between healthy human individuals. CD45RO-negative CD8 cells positively selected for CCR7 made up the naive population, which excluded terminally differentiated effector memory CD45RA+ cells. Trimming stripped 3 bases from V and 5 bases from J, with 14 bases between. Germline V gives CDR1 SQVTM, CDR2 ANQGSEA. The length of the CDR3 is 13 residues. Generated by immunoSEQ multiplex PCR, the TCRdb table keeps only in-frame clones and is missing some. Of a few million clones detected, about 93% appear once; the ten largest clones hold around 1.7%.

This chain uses TRBV29-1 with TRBJ2-7; D may be TRBD1 (6 bases). The sequence was obtained from a man younger than 35 in good health. Some clones in this sample may be carry-over from other donors' samples. Sequences were obtained from naive CD8+ T cells from PBMCs. This CDR3 reads CSVESGVSDEQYF. The DNA for the CDR3 is TGCAGCGTTGAGTCAGGGGTCTCGGACGAGCAGTACTTC.